These 22 T cell receptor beta chains were sequenced from one sample in a study of patients and donors after allogeneic stem cell transplantation. TCRdb re-called the RT-PCR reads with MiXCR, one entry per CDR3 protein. The repertoire holds 150,000 to 200,000 distinct CDR3 sequences, with around two fifths as singletons. The material sequenced was blood, either unsorted or a sorted T cell fraction (not recorded which). The receptors derive from a human donor who was either an allogeneic HSCT recipient or a stem cell or donor lymphocyte infusion donor (not recorded which). It is not recorded whose cells these are; they may come from a transplant donor.

The chain is built from TRBV29-1 and TRBJ1-2, with unresolved D. Germline V gene lookup returns CDR1 SQVTM and CDR2 ANQGSEA. This CDR3 has 13 residues. Trimming took off 7 bases at V and 4 bases at J, with 16 bases between the two ends. The CDR3 DNA follows: TGCAGCGCCTCAGGAGGCCTGGGCTATGGCTACACCTTC. Protein sequence: CSASGGLGYGYTF. Together with reference TRBV29-1 and TRBJ1-2, the CDR3 gives the full variable domain: SAVISQKPSRDICQRGTSLTIQCQVDSQVTMMFWYRQQPGQSLTLIATANQGSEATYESGFVIDKFPISRPNLTFSTLTVSNMSPEDSSIYLCSASGGLGYGYTFGSGTRLTVV.

This clonotype came up a few times. The chain joins TRBV7-9 to TRBJ2-7; D is ambiguous. The CDR3 covers 17 residues. Trimming removed 2 bases from V and 3 bases from J, with 20 bases in between. Germline V gene lookup returns CDR1 SEHNR and CDR2 FQNEAQ (reference sequence). The CDR3 sequence: CASSLFVLGPRVYEQYF. The CDR3 bases are TGTGCCAGCAGCTTATTTGTGTTGGGCCCAAGGGTCTACGAGCAGTACTTC.

The chain joins TRBV18 to TRBJ2-3; D is perhaps TRBD2 (7 bases). CDR1 and CDR2 (germline): KGHSH, LQKENI. The CDR3 is made up of 18 amino acids. Trimming removed 0 bases at V and 0 bases at J, with 16 bases between. In DNA, the CDR3 is TGTGCCAGCTCACCACCTCATGGGGGGGCGAGGAGCACAGATACGCAGTATTTT. It specifies CASSPPHGGARSTDTQYF.

The chain links TRBV7-9 to TRBJ1-2; TRBD1 aligns across 7 bases. In germline, CDR1 is SEHNR, CDR2 FQNEAQ (reference sequence). Losses at the gene ends were 0 bases for V and 4 bases for J; bases not matched to a gene: 5. The CDR3 has 15 residues. Here the CDR3 DNA reads TGTGCCAGCAGCTTAGCCGGACAGGCCCTCTATGGCTACACCTTC. This sequence encodes CASSLAGQALYGYTF. Full variable domain (rest looked up from reference TRBV7-9 and TRBJ1-2): DTGVSQNPRHKITKRGQNVTFRCDPISEHNRLYWYRQTLGQGPEFLTYFQNEAQLEKSRLLSDRFSAERPKGSFSTLEIQRTEQGDSAMYLCASSLAGQALYGYTFGSGTRLTVV.

This chain joins TRBV12-3 or TRBV12-4 and TRBJ2-3; no reliable D call. V was trimmed by 1 base and J by 0 bases, leaving 8 bases between them. The CDR3 has 15 residues. The chain's CDR3 is CASSLGGASTDTQYF. Here the CDR3 DNA reads TGTGCCAGCAGTTTAGGCGGAGCTAGCACAGATACGCAGTATTTT.

The chain recombines TRBV6-6 with TRBJ1-2, with a possible D match to TRBD1 (6 bases). Germline CDR1 reads MNHNY; CDR2 reads SVGAGI (reference sequence). Trimming stripped 6 bases from V and 5 bases from J, with 13 bases between. The CDR3 has 13 amino acids. The CDR3 nucleotides are TGTGCCAGCAGCCCTCGGGGGCTTTATGGCTACACCTTC. This encodes CASSPRGLYGYTF.

The sample holds a few counts of this clonotype. The J gene is TRBJ1-2, the V gene TRBV12-3 or TRBV12-4; D is uncertain. V lost 2 bases to trimming and J lost 0 bases, with 7 bases between them. This CDR3 has 14 residues. CDR3 amino acids: CASSLTGTNYGYTF. For the CDR3, the DNA is TGTGCCAGCAGTTTAACGGGAACTAACTATGGCTACACCTTC.

This chain connects TRBV11-2 to TRBJ1-1, with D possibly TRBD1 on 6 matching bases. CDR1 is SGHAT, CDR2 FQNNGV, per germline. This CDR3 region has 15 residues. Trimming removed 4 bases at V and 6 bases at J, with 18 bases between. The CDR3 region is CASSSDRGLSAEAFF. Here the CDR3 DNA reads TGTGCCAGCAGCTCGGACAGAGGCTTATCCGCTGAAGCTTTCTTT.

The chain combines TRBV29-1 with TRBJ2-5; tentatively, D is TRBD1 or TRBD2 (5 bases each). The V and J ends lost 4 bases and 4 bases respectively, with 16 bases between them. The germline V gene has CDR1 SQVTM and CDR2 ANQGSEA. The CDR3 runs to 14 residues. CDR3 loop: CSVAGTAQSETQYF. The CDR3 DNA reads as TGCAGCGTTGCCGGGACGGCCCAATCAGAGACCCAGTACTTC.

This clonotype was detected only a few times. The chain joins TRBV12-3 or TRBV12-4 to TRBJ2-1, with 12 bases aligning to TRBD2. V lost 6 bases, J lost 2 bases, and 11 bases stayed unmatched. The CDR3 runs 18 residues. The CDR3 nucleotides are TGTGCCAGCAGCACCCAGACTAGCGGGAGTATGACCTACAATGAGCAGTTCTTC. As protein: CASSTQTSGSMTYNEQFF.

This chain joins TRBV12-3 or TRBV12-4 and TRBJ2-1, with 12 bases that match TRBD2. The CDR3 sequence is 15 residues long. J lost 5 bases, V lost 7 bases, and 6 bases had no gene match. CDR3 nucleotides: TGTGCCAGCACCTTCTCTAGCGGGAGGGACAATGAGCAGTTCTTC. Its translation: CASTFSSGRDNEQFF.

The sample holds a few counts of this clonotype. The chain joins TRBV7-2 to TRBJ1-1, with D possibly matching TRBD1 (5 bases). Trimming left V 4 bases short and J 4 bases short, with 13 bases between. CDR1 and CDR2 (germline): SGHTA, FQGNSA. The CDR3 has 14 residues. CDR3 coding DNA: TGTGCCAGCAGCTCCGGTTTGGGGCTCACTGAAGCTTTCTTT. Translated, it gives CASSSGLGLTEAFF.

This sequence joins TRBV9 and TRBJ2-3; unclear D gene. The CDR3 is made up of 13 amino acids. V was clipped by 0 bases and J by 5 bases, with 7 bases between them. CDR1 and CDR2 from the germline V gene are SGDLS and YYNGEE. CDR3 sequence (DNA): TGTGCCAGCAGCGTAGGGATGAGAGATACGCAGTATTTT. It is translated as CASSVGMRDTQYF.

The chain combines TRBV6-2 or TRBV6-3 with TRBJ2-3, with TRBD2 matching 8 bases. The CDR3 extends over 19 amino acids. Germline V gene data show CDR1 as MNHEY and CDR2 as SVGEGT. Losses at the gene ends were 0 bases for V and 6 bases for J; bases not matched to a gene: 17. In nucleotides, the CDR3 is TGTGCCAGCAGTTACTCGATTTACGGGTCAGCGGGAGATTTGGATACGCAGTATTTT. Translated: CASSYSIYGSAGDLDTQYF.

This clonotype has only a few counts. The chain employs TRBV7-2 and TRBJ2-3; possibly TRBD2 for D (5 bases). Trimming took off 5 bases at V and 2 bases at J, with 11 bases between the two ends. This CDR3 region has 14 residues. Per the germline V gene, CDR1 is SGHTA and CDR2 is FQGNSA. CDR3 sequence reads: CASSPDSSTDTQYF. The CDR3 bases are TGTGCCAGCAGCCCGGACTCTTCCACAGATACGCAGTATTTT.

This chain links TRBV5-1 with TRBJ1-6; D ambiguous. The germline V and J ends were trimmed by 1 base and 5 bases, with 16 bases remaining between them. This CDR3 is 17 amino acids long. Germline V CDR1 and CDR2: SGHRS, YFSETQ. CDR3 in amino acids: CASSLLGRRSNNSPLHF. The CDR3 nucleotides are TGCGCCAGCAGCTTGCTCGGCAGGAGGTCAAATAATTCACCCCTCCACTTT.

The chain couples TRBV10-3 to TRBJ1-2; D is undetermined. Germline lookup yields CDR1 ENHRY and CDR2 SYGVKD. Deletions cut 6 bases from V and 5 bases from J, with 7 bases between. This CDR3 is built from 11 residues. In DNA, the CDR3 is TGTGCCATCAGGACGGAATATGGCTACACCTTC. As protein: CAIRTEYGYTF.

The chain is built from TRBV4-2 and TRBJ2-3; perhaps TRBD2 as D (6 bases). Germline CDR1 LGHNA, CDR2 YNFKEQ. The V and J ends lost 4 bases and 0 bases respectively, with 14 bases between them. This CDR3 region has 16 residues. The CDR3 nucleotides read TGTGCCAGCAGCCCTTTCCCGGGACTTAGCACAGATACGCAGTATTTT. Its translation: CASSPFPGLSTDTQYF.

The V call is TRBV20-1, the J call TRBJ1-1; no reliable D call. CDR3 length: 10 residues. CDR1 and CDR2 (germline): DFQATT, SNEGSKA (reference sequence). V was shortened by 0 bases and J by 4 bases, with 0 bases between the two germline ends. The chain's CDR3 is CSARDTEAFF. The CDR3 coding sequence is TGCAGTGCTAGAGACACTGAAGCTTTCTTT.

A few counts support this clonotype. This chain uses TRBV29-1 with TRBJ1-1, with a possible D match to TRBD1 (5 bases). Germline loops: CDR1 SQVTM, CDR2 ANQGSEA. Trimming pared 8 bases from V and 4 bases from J, leaving 14 bases between. The CDR3 has 12 amino acids. The CDR3 loop is CSFGGLGTEAFF. The CDR3 nucleotides read TGCAGCTTTGGGGGTTTGGGCACTGAAGCTTTCTTT.

J is TRBJ1-1 and V is TRBV30; no firm D call. There are 11 residues in the CDR3. Trimming removed 2 bases from V and 7 bases from J, with 8 bases in between. Germline CDR1 reads GTSNPN; CDR2 reads SVGIG (reference sequence). The CDR3 loop is CAWSPYNEAFF. The DNA of the CDR3 is TGTGCCTGGAGTCCTTACAATGAAGCTTTCTTT.

The chain employs TRBV12-3 or TRBV12-4 and TRBJ2-6, with 7 bases that match TRBD1. The CDR3 consists of 17 residues. V gave up 6 bases and J gave up 0 bases; unmatched junction bases: 8. The CDR3 region is CASSMTGWSSGANVLTF. The CDR3 bases are TGTGCCAGCAGCATGACAGGGTGGAGCTCTGGGGCCAACGTCCTGACTTTC.